The 28 T cell receptor beta chains below were found in one sample sequenced in a study of cytomegalovirus exposure and HLA in healthy donors. PCR used 60 Vbeta primers and 13 Jbeta primers. The protocol was immunoSEQ multiplex PCR, while the TCRdb copy is restricted to in-frame clones and leaves out a portion. The sample consists of 200,000 to 250,000 clones, around 83% of them appearing once. The sequenced sample consisted of PBMCs. The receptors here all came from a girl aged 10-17 years in good health and CMV-seronegative.

V gene TRBV6-1 combines with J gene TRBJ2-7; D is undetermined. CDR1 is MNHNS, CDR2 SASEGT, per germline. V lost 3 bases, J lost 5 bases, and 17 bases lay in between. The CDR3 totals 15 residues. This CDR3 is CASSDGPAHINEQYF. The CDR3 coding sequence is TGTGCCAGCAGTGATGGGCCTGCTCACATCAACGAGCAGTACTTC.

The rearrangement links TRBV2 to TRBJ1-6, with 7 bases lining up with TRBD1. The V and J ends lost 6 bases and 7 bases, in that order; junction bases with no gene match: 3. Germline V lookup: CDR1 SNHLY, CDR2 FYNNEI. This CDR3 region has 13 residues. The CDR3 nucleotides are TGTGCCAGCAGGCTCAGGGGGAATTCACCCCTCCACTTT. Protein sequence: CASRLRGNSPLHF.

This clone was recorded once. V usage is TRBV5-1 and J usage is TRBJ2-1; 9 nucleotides agree with TRBD2. The CDR3 spans 16 residues. Trimming at V came to 2 bases and at J to 7 bases, leaving 10 bases not matched to a gene. CDR1 and CDR2 (germline): SGHRS, YFSETQ. The chain's CDR3 is CASSFRGRREGNEQFF. Here the CDR3 DNA reads TGCGCCAGCAGCTTTAGGGGTAGGCGGGAGGGGAATGAGCAGTTCTTC.

This clone was observed once. V gene TRBV5-6 combines with J gene TRBJ2-3; no reliable D call. The CDR3 extends over 14 amino acids. V lost 5 bases, J lost 6 bases, and 16 bases lay in between. In germline, CDR1 is SGHDT, CDR2 YYEEEE. CDR3 nucleotide sequence: TGTGCCAGCAGTCGAGGAGCCGCCACGGATACGCAGTATTTT. This codes for CASSRGAATDTQYF.

The chain combines TRBV10-1 with TRBJ2-7, with D hard to call. Trimming removed 6 bases from V and 5 bases from J, with 17 bases in between. In germline, CDR1 is WNHNN, CDR2 SYGVQD (reference sequence). The CDR3 runs 14 residues. CDR3 DNA: TGCGCCAGCAGCGCCGTAGGAGATAAAGACGAGCAGTACTTC. This translates into CASSAVGDKDEQYF.

The chain joins TRBV28 to TRBJ1-1; 9 bases align to TRBD1. Losses at the gene ends were 5 bases for V and 11 bases for J; bases not matched to a gene: 12. Germline assignment: CDR1 MDHEN and CDR2 SYDVKM. The length of the CDR3 is 14 residues. DNA of the CDR3: TGTGCCAGCAGTCCACTATTACAGGGGGCGCATGCTTTCTTT. Protein product: CASSPLLQGAHAFF. The full variable domain, with the rest looked up from reference TRBV28 and TRBJ1-1, is DVKVTQSSRYLVKRTGEKVFLECVQDMDHENMFWYRQDPGLGLRLIYFSYDVKMKEKGDIPEGYSVSREKKERFSLILESASTNQTSMYLCASSPLLQGAHAFFGQGTRLTVV.

This clone was detected only once. The V and J genes are TRBV28 and TRBJ1-5; a possible D gene is TRBD1 (6 bases). Trimming took off 11 bases at V and 4 bases at J, with 15 bases between the two ends. Germline CDR1 reads MDHEN; CDR2 reads SYDVKM. There are 13 residues in the CDR3. CDR3 nucleotides: TGTGCCGTGATAGGACAGTTAAATCAGCCCCAGCATTTT. The encoded protein is CAVIGQLNQPQHF.

The genes are TRBV9 and TRBJ1-4, with a weak D call TRBD1 (5 bases). CDR1 and CDR2 from the germline V gene are SGDLS and YYNGEE. Trimming took off 7 bases at V and 2 bases at J, with 15 bases between the two ends. The CDR3 is 15 residues long. The CDR3 nucleotides are TGTGCCAGCTGGCGTGGCGGGGACACTAATGAAAAACTGTTTTTT. The encoded protein is CASWRGGDTNEKLFF.

This chain's CDR3 is CASSVSSGHEQFF. For the CDR3, the DNA is TGTGCCAGCAGCGTTTCTAGCGGGCATGAGCAGTTCTTC. V usage is TRBV9 and J usage is TRBJ2-1, with 8 nucleotides matching TRBD2. Germline V gene data show CDR1 as SGDLS and CDR2 as YYNGEE. V lost 2 bases, J lost 8 bases, and 3 bases stayed unmatched. CDR3 size: 13 residues.

V gene TRBV27 combines with J gene TRBJ1-1; 8 bases are a match to TRBD1. Germline V CDR1 and CDR2: MNHEY, SMNVEV (reference sequence). After removal of 5 bases from V and 0 bases from J, the junction contained 2 bases not matched to a gene. The CDR3 runs 14 residues. CDR3 DNA sequence: TGTGCCAGCAGTGCCAGGGGGCTGAACACTGAAGCTTTCTTT. This encodes CASSARGLNTEAFF.

This clone appeared a few times. The rearrangement uses TRBV5-1 and TRBJ2-3; D uncertain. Trimming removed 3 bases at V and 6 bases at J, with 14 bases between. Germline V lookup: CDR1 SGHRS, CDR2 YFSETQ. The CDR3 spans 14 residues. CDR3 DNA sequence: TGCGCCAGCAGCTCGACCGGCGGTGAGGATACGCAGTATTTT. It encodes CASSSTGGEDTQYF.

The CDR3 loop reads CASSMFTGASTDTQYF. CDR3 sequence (DNA): TGTGCCAGTAGTATGTTTACAGGGGCCAGCACAGATACGCAGTATTTT. The rearrangement uses TRBV19 and TRBJ2-3; 7 positions agree with TRBD1. Germline V gene lookup returns CDR1 LNHDA and CDR2 SQIVND (reference sequence). J gave up 0 bases and V 3 bases, and 6 bases lay outside the gene matches. The length of the CDR3 is 16 residues.

This chain links TRBV28 with TRBJ1-5; possibly TRBD1 for D (6 bases). The CDR3 has 16 residues. Trimming took off 3 bases at V and 0 bases at J, with 12 bases between the two ends. CDR1 is MDHEN, CDR2 SYDVKM, per germline. The CDR3 sequence: CASSFLRGYSNQPQHF. The CDR3 nucleotides read TGTGCCAGCAGTTTTTTAAGGGGGTATAGCAATCAGCCCCAGCATTTT.

The gene calls are TRBV9 and TRBJ2-1, with a weak D call TRBD2 (5 bases). The ends were cut back, 4 bases at V and 0 bases at J, with 14 bases in the middle. The CDR3 sequence is 16 residues long. Germline CDR1 is SGDLS and CDR2 is YYNGEE. The chain's CDR3 is CASSLAAVSSYNEQFF. CDR3 in DNA: TGTGCCAGCAGCTTGGCAGCGGTAAGCTCCTACAATGAGCAGTTCTTC.

The gene calls are TRBV6-5 and TRBJ1-2; the D gene is possibly TRBD1 (6 bases). Germline V lookup: CDR1 MNHEY, CDR2 SVGAGI. V was pared by 6 bases and J by 4 bases, with 15 bases between. The CDR3 runs 14 residues. The CDR3 nucleotides read TGTGCCAGCAGAACAGAACAGGGTCCCTATGGCTACACCTTC. Amino acids: CASRTEQGPYGYTF.

The V gene is TRBV4-2, the J gene TRBJ2-1; 10 positions match TRBD2. CDR3 length: 15 amino acids. V lost 4 bases, J lost 0 bases, and 0 bases stayed unmatched. Looked up from germline, CDR1 is LGHNA and CDR2 is YNFKEQ. The CDR3 sequence is CASSPSGSSYNEQFF. CDR3 nucleotides: TGTGCCAGCAGCCCTAGCGGGAGCTCCTACAATGAGCAGTTCTTC.

This clone was found once. The V and J genes are TRBV2 and TRBJ2-7, with D possibly TRBD1 on 5 matching bases. Germline V lookup: CDR1 SNHLY, CDR2 FYNNEI. Trimming cost V 7 bases and J 7 bases, with 23 bases left between them. The CDR3 length is 15 residues. CDR3 sequence: CASTSVGQISKEQYF. Here the CDR3 DNA reads TGTGCCAGCACCTCGGTTGGACAAATAAGTAAAGAGCAGTACTTC.

In its sample, this clone was seen once. This chain connects TRBV30 to TRBJ1-1, with D maybe TRBD1 (6 bases). Germline CDR1 and CDR2: GTSNPN and SVGIG (reference sequence). The CDR3 loop spans 16 amino acids. V was cut by 2 bases and J by 2 bases, with 18 bases left in between. CDR3 sequence reads: CAWSKIRGHPNTEAFF. DNA of the CDR3: TGTGCCTGGAGTAAAATCCGGGGACATCCTAACACTGAAGCTTTCTTT.

The table lists this clone with a few counts. The rearrangement uses TRBV10-2 and TRBJ1-6, with 9 positions matching TRBD1. Germline loops: CDR1 WSHSY, CDR2 SAAADI. The V gene end was trimmed by 8 bases and the J gene end by 7 bases; junction bases not matched to a gene: 3. The length of the CDR3 is 13 residues. In DNA, the CDR3 is TGCGCCAGCGGGGACAGGGCAAATTCACCCCTCCACTTT. Translated, it gives CASGDRANSPLHF.

The rearrangement joins TRBV27 to TRBJ2-2; 7 bases match TRBD1. The junction had 2 bases not matched to a gene; V was cut back by 4 bases and J by 0 bases. The length of the CDR3 is 15 residues. Germline CDR1 and CDR2: MNHEY and SMNVEV (reference sequence). Here the CDR3 DNA reads TGTGCCAGCAGTTACGGGACAGCGAACACCGGGGAGCTGTTTTTT. Its translation: CASSYGTANTGELFF.

The J gene is TRBJ1-3, the V gene TRBV4-3; D remains ambiguous. Germline assignment: CDR1 LGHNA and CDR2 YSLEER. Between the trimmed V and J ends, which lost 4 bases and 0 bases, there was a span of 10 bases. CDR3 length equals 15 residues. The CDR3 here is CASSLDASSGNTIYF. The CDR3 bases are TGCGCCAGCAGCCTAGACGCCAGCTCTGGAAACACCATATATTTT.

This clone was observed a few times. This chain joins TRBV19 and TRBJ2-7; TRBD2 is a possible D gene (6 bases). Trimming shortened V by 5 bases and J by 5 bases, and 13 bases separated the two germline ends. CDR3 length equals 13 residues. Germline V CDR1 and CDR2: LNHDA, SQIVND (reference sequence). The CDR3 nucleotides are TGTGCCAGTAGTCCGGGCGGGGCTAACGAGCAGTACTTC. Protein product: CASSPGGANEQYF.

This clone was counted once. The chain couples TRBV4-1 to TRBJ1-5; D not certain. This CDR3 comprises 12 residues. Trimming took off 5 bases at V and 7 bases at J, with 9 bases between the two ends. Looked up from germline, CDR1 is MGHRA and CDR2 is YSYEKL. As DNA, the CDR3 is TGCGCCAGCAGCGAAATTGGCCAGCCCCAGCATTTT. As protein: CASSEIGQPQHF.

The V call is TRBV2, the J call TRBJ1-6; a weak D match, TRBD1 (6 bases). Germline V gene sequence: CDR1 SNHLY, CDR2 FYNNEI. The CDR3 covers 13 residues. The V gene lost 5 bases and the J gene lost 7 bases, with 9 bases spanning the gap. CDR3 protein: CASSMQGNSPLHF. Here the CDR3 DNA reads TGTGCCAGCAGTATGCAGGGGAATTCACCCCTCCACTTT. The variable domain in full, completed from reference TRBV2 and TRBJ1-6, reads EPEVTQTPSHQVTQMGQEVILRCVPISNHLYFYWYRQILGQKVEFLVSFYNNEISEKSEIFDDQFSVERPDGSNFTLKIRSTKLEDSAMYFCASSMQGNSPLHFGNGTRLTVT.

The gene calls are TRBV18 and TRBJ2-1; TRBD2 agrees at 10 bases. The CDR3 extends over 17 amino acids. V trimming: 1 base; J trimming: 0 bases; junction bases outside the gene matches: 3. Germline values: CDR1 KGHSH, CDR2 LQKENI. CDR3 nucleotide sequence: TGTGCCAGCTCACCACGCTCTAGCGGGGGCTCCTACAATGAGCAGTTCTTC. It translates to CASSPRSSGGSYNEQFF.

CDR3: CASSIGPREDTQYF. For the CDR3, the DNA is TGCGCCAGCAGCATAGGACCCCGGGAAGATACGCAGTATTTT. The rearrangement uses TRBV5-1 and TRBJ2-3; tentative D call: TRBD2 (5 bases). Germline V lookup: CDR1 SGHRS, CDR2 YFSETQ. The CDR3 length is 14 residues. Between the trimmed V and J ends, which lost 4 bases and 5 bases, there was a span of 14 bases.

The V and J genes are TRBV28 and TRBJ2-7; TRBD2 is a possible D gene (6 bases). Germline V gives CDR1 MDHEN, CDR2 SYDVKM. Trimming removed 2 bases from V and 6 bases from J, with 20 bases in between. The CDR3 sequence is 16 residues long. The CDR3 DNA sequence: TGTGCCAGCAGTTTACCGCGTGGGGGGATATCCGGCGAGCAGTACTTC. Amino acid sequence: CASSLPRGGISGEQYF. Variable domain in full (rest from reference TRBV28 and TRBJ2-7): DVKVTQSSRYLVKRTGEKVFLECVQDMDHENMFWYRQDPGLGLRLIYFSYDVKMKEKGDIPEGYSVSREKKERFSLILESASTNQTSMYLCASSLPRGGISGEQYFGPGTRLTVT.

The V gene is TRBV11-2, the J gene TRBJ2-3, with D possibly TRBD1 on 5 matching bases. This CDR3 has 15 residues. Germline V gene data show CDR1 as SGHAT and CDR2 as FQNNGV. V was shortened by 5 bases and J by 4 bases, with 16 bases between the two germline ends. The CDR3 protein is CASSEARVTADTQYF. CDR3 DNA sequence: TGTGCCAGCAGCGAAGCCAGGGTGACCGCAGATACGCAGTATTTT. Combining the CDR3 with reference TRBV11-2 and TRBJ2-3 gives the whole variable domain EAGVAQSPRYKIIEKRQSVAFWCNPISGHATLYWYQQILGQGPKLLIQFQNNGVVDDSQLPKDRFSAERLKGVDSTLKIQPAKLEDSAVYLCASSEARVTADTQYFGPGTRLTVL.